This T cell receptor (beta chain) was captured in a study of radiotherapy plus CTLA-4 blockade in lung cancer. Study overall: Disease control was seen in 30% to 35% of patients, objective responses in roughly 17%. General observations from the study: TCR clones from tumors expanded in blood after radiotherapy plus ipilimumab. Together with interferon-beta, which increased in serum after radiation, early dynamic changes in blood T cell clones were reportedly the best predictors of response.

CDR3 length: 15 residues. V was clipped by 1 base and J by 0 bases, with 9 bases between them. CDR1 is SGHNT and CDR2 is YYREEE in the germline V gene (reference sequence). Measured with immunoSEQ multiplex PCR; TCRdb has only the in-frame clones, and not every one. The sample has under 100,000 clones; around four fifths are singletons. Lung cancer patients with chemo-refractory metastatic non-small-cell disease were given focal radiation plus CTLA-4 blockade with ipilimumab. In the case of this clone: No antigen is known for it.

The TCR sequence derives from a human donor with non-small cell lung cancer that progressed on radiotherapy plus ipilimumab. Sequences were derived from peripheral blood, sampled from a patient treated with radiotherapy plus ipilimumab. The rearrangement uses TRBV5-4 and TRBJ2-3; possible D gene TRBD2, 6 bases. In nucleotides, the CDR3 is TGTGCCAGCAGCTTGTTAGCGGCAAGCACAGATACGCAGTATTTT. It encodes CASSLLAASTDTQYF.